This TCR beta chain was found in a study of vaccination and CD4 T cells after COVID-19. The overall study: Overlapping spike peptides served as the stimulus for the cells. These peptides came from SARS-CoV-2 and from the common cold coronaviruses HCoV-NL63, HCoV-OC43 and HCoV-229E.

Notes on this clonotype: Its specificity is unknown.

The Oncomine TCR Beta short-read assay was applied to DNA of cultured CD4+ T cells. From cultured CD4+ T cells, genomic DNA was extracted. A single record per CDR3 protein comes from TCRdb applying MiXCR to the PCR reads. The data show some 7,900 distinct CDR3 sequences, about 30% seen once. The CDR3 sequence is 15 residues long. The junction had 4 bases not matched to a gene; V was cut back by 1 base and J by 2 bases. Germline V gene data show CDR1 as MNHEY and CDR2 as SVGAGI. Treatment in this sample: approximately 9-day PBMC culture with coronavirus spike peptide pools or control peptides (ViraFEST assay). The collection of CD4+ T cells from the unexposed donor took place before the COVID-19 pandemic (2011-2018). ViraFEST used peptide pools to expand antigen-specific T cells and subsequently sequenced their TCRs. Four cold-coronavirus spikes and SARS-CoV-2 S/N were the probes applied, cells permitting, to CD4+ T cells from unexposed donors.

The rearrangement joins TRBV6-5 to TRBJ2-5; 7 bases map to TRBD2. This receptor was taken from a human donor in good health. What was sequenced was CD4+ T cells from blood, cultured in vitro. CDR3 in DNA: TGTGCCAGCAGTTACTTATCTAGCGGACAAGAGACCCAGTACTTC. Its protein is CASSYLSSGQETQYF.